The rows below give T cell receptor beta chains drawn from one sample of a study of beta chain features in type 1 diabetes. Method: immunoSEQ multiplex PCR; TCRdb's copy keeps in-frame clones and lacks some. Here the sample spans about 280,000 clones, 15% being singletons. Sequenced sample: naive CD4+ T cells from blood. The receptors shown here come from a man younger than 35 with type 1 diabetes. Both conserved end residues are part of each CDR3. The D gene is left open where the match is weak. Part of the rows lack a size; the others show once, few, many or a class for expanded clones.

NA	TRBV29-1	TRBJ1-1	few	CSVEEELAFF
NA	TRBV19	TRBJ1-1	few	CASSPTVNTEAFF
TRBD2	TRBV28	TRBJ2-5	few	CASSRRDWRGGVETQYF
NA	TRBV28	TRBJ2-2	few	CASSPSGGPTDGELFF
NA	TRBV7-9	TRBJ1-2	NA	CASSFGENYGYTF
TRBD2	TRBV2	TRBJ2-1	few	CASRRGSGGQGEQFF
NA	TRBV28	TRBJ2-1	few	CASSLFNPNEQFF
NA	TRBV30	TRBJ1-3	NA	CAWSPVSGNTIYF
NA	TRBV28	TRBJ1-2	NA	CATSVGHYGYTF
NA	TRBV5-1	TRBJ2-1	few	CASTLAMRSNEQFF
NA	TRBV29-1	TRBJ2-2	few	CSVVFVYGPGELFF
NA	TRBV18	TRBJ2-1	NA	CASSPRGGGEQFF
TRBD1	TRBV29-1	TRBJ2-1	NA	CSVVSMTGVGNEQFF
TRBD2	TRBV29-1	TRBJ2-3	few	CSVERPVAGGQYF
NA	TRBV5-4	TRBJ2-5	NA	CASSLGPLARYETQYF
NA	TRBV29-1	TRBJ2-3	few	CSVPTDPGGTDTQYF
NA	TRBV7-2	TRBJ1-5	few	CASSLDGQPQHF
NA	TRBV6-5	TRBJ2-7	NA	CASSYGAGAGDEQYF
NA	TRBV15	TRBJ2-5	few	CATSRAGLGETQYF
NA	TRBV5-1	TRBJ2-1	few	CASSFIRGNNEQFF
NA	TRBV30	TRBJ2-3	NA	CAWMGASDTQYF
NA	TRBV18	TRBJ2-3	NA	CASSQDSSGTDTQYF
TRBD2	TRBV5-1	TRBJ2-7	few	CASSFGLAGAEGHEQYF
TRBD2	TRBV5-4	TRBJ2-5	NA	CASSFGLAGTKYF
TRBD2	TRBV7-2	TRBJ2-5	NA	CASSLSPSGGFETQYF
NA	TRBV19	TRBJ1-5	NA	CASSIQTLTSQPQHF
NA	TRBV18	TRBJ2-2	few	CASSPQWQDTGELFF
NA	TRBV27	TRBJ1-1	NA	CASSWAGDTEAFF
NA	TRBV28	TRBJ1-1	NA	CASRYWNTEAFF
TRBD2	TRBV13	TRBJ2-3	NA	CASSSFSGGADTQYF
TRBD1	TRBV7-2	TRBJ1-2	few	CASSRQQGPYGYTF
TRBD2	TRBV7-9	TRBJ2-1	NA	CASSLAFGTSRWFF
TRBD2	TRBV5-4	TRBJ2-3	NA	CASSPRGVSTDTQYF
TRBD2	TRBV4-1	TRBJ2-3	few	CASSQRGEYTQYF
TRBD1	TRBV29-1	TRBJ1-1	few	CSVQEGAWGGAFF
NA	TRBV2	TRBJ1-1	few	CARSTQVNTEAFF
NA	TRBV18	TRBJ2-5	once	CASSLGLRQETQYF
NA	TRBV19	TRBJ2-2	NA	CASSPRVAGELFF
NA	TRBV14	TRBJ2-7	NA	CASSSAYEQYF
TRBD1	TRBV9	TRBJ2-3	few	CASSPTGVMSTDTQYF
NA	TRBV27	TRBJ1-1	few	CASSLIRGMNTEAFF
NA	TRBV29-1	TRBJ2-5	NA	CSVETGLQETQYF
TRBD2	TRBV11-2	TRBJ2-3	few	CASSLVARGATDTQYF
TRBD2	TRBV30	TRBJ2-1	NA	CAWVGLAGNEQFF
TRBD1	TRBV18	TRBJ2-7	NA	CASSPWDREYEQYF
TRBD2	TRBV4-1	TRBJ2-5	NA	CASSQEGLAEETQYF
TRBD2	TRBV5-1	TRBJ2-3	NA	CASSLQRESDTQYF
TRBD1	TRBV5-1	TRBJ2-7	few	CASSTGQANEQYF
TRBD1	TRBV4-3	TRBJ2-2	NA	CASSQEVRGHDTGELFF
NA	TRBV13	TRBJ2-5	few	CASSRQVGETQYF
NA	TRBV14	TRBJ1-3	few	CASSQALNSGNTIYF
TRBD2	TRBV29-1	TRBJ2-1	NA	CSATAGRTELGQFF
TRBD2	TRBV2	TRBJ2-7	NA	CASSGTSGPYEQYF